This TCR beta chain was identified in a study of blood T cell repertoires in COVID-19. At the level of the study: The origin of the acute and convalescent COVID-19 samples was the United States, Italy and Spain. T cells, B-cell-depleted T cells, or PBMCs provided the cDNA or gDNA that served as material.

Sequencing used immunoSEQ multiplex PCR; TCRdb keeps in-frame clones, though not all of them. The table lists 270,000 or so clones, roughly 89% of them singletons. V lost 9 bases, J lost 5 bases, and 5 bases stayed unmatched. The germline CDR1 and CDR2 sequences are SNHLY and FYNNEI. This CDR3 is built from 15 residues. The sequence was collected from a woman aged 35 to 49 who had recovered from COVID-19. The chain carries TRBV2 and TRBJ2-1; 15 bases match TRBD2. Sequences were obtained from peripheral blood. CDR3 nucleotide sequence: TGTGCCAGGGGCGGACTAGCGGGAGGGAACAATGAGCAGTTCTTC. It is translated as CARGGLAGGNNEQFF. The complete variable domain, with remaining parts taken from reference TRBV2 and TRBJ2-1, reads EPEVTQTPSHQVTQMGQEVILRCVPISNHLYFYWYRQILGQKVEFLVSFYNNEISEKSEIFDDQFSVERPDGSNFTLKIRSTKLEDSAMYFCARGGLAGGNNEQFFGPGTRLTVL.